The source of this T cell receptor beta chain is a study of cytomegalovirus exposure and HLA in healthy donors (dated by TCRdb to 2015 to 2018). Background for the entire study: According to a later analysis, one platform produced both the 110 or so validation repertoires and the 700 or so repertoires of the first cohort. The study was designed to test whether signatures of past pathogen exposure could be identified by cataloging public T cell receptors. In addition to the first cohort of roughly 700 subjects, a separate validation cohort of approximately 110 different subjects was used. The study combined high-throughput TCR immunosequencing, statistical association of individual TCRs with disease status, and machine learning to predict cytomegalovirus infection status.

This clone was seen only a few times. There is no known antigen for this receptor. It has no much larger one-base neighbor in the sample; base qualities were not kept. The library was prepared using the immunoSEQ multiplex PCR assay. The study's own analysis went as follows. A statistical classification framework was built for diagnosing cytomegalovirus status from the catalog of TCR beta chain sequences. TCRdb took this table from immuneACCESS and kept in-frame rearrangements with V and J called. Such tables lack part of the clones; where checked against another copy, unresolved V genes explain under half of the gap, and the rest is unexplained. V and J calls and clone size follow that table, whereas D and trimming were derived from the DNA. This sample gives 110,000 or so clones in total; 88% of them show up just once. The top ten constitute more than 2% of the sample. From the cysteine through the phenylalanine, the CDR3 covers 13 amino acids. CDR3 DNA is the only sequence kept; it has 39 bases, read in frame from the first base. Reading the germline V gene gives CDR1 SGHTA and CDR2 FQGTGA. V is pared back by 4 bases and J by 5 bases, with 11 bases lying between the germline termini.

General conclusions and limits of the study: Subsequent analysis determined that TCRs grouped into clusters in the first cohort also showed a tendency toward co-occurrence across the roughly 130 validation repertoires, and approximately 94% of cluster scores exceeded 0. In both the original and validation cohorts, the classifier was reported to diagnose cytomegalovirus status with high specificity and sensitivity. A later analysis had no HLA typing for the validation cohort, so co-occurrence there was scored across all 110 or so repertoires. Most TCR sequences were observed very rarely across donors, whereas some public TCRs were present in many individuals. In the study, approximately 150 TCR beta chains were listed as associated with cytomegalovirus. The authors suggested that the approach could potentially be extended to other disease states and immunological phenotypes. A few of the identified cytomegalovirus-associated TCR beta chains were confirmed in vitro to be specific for cytomegalovirus antigens.

Separate from the roughly 700-subject first cohort, the validation cohort of 95 to 150 subjects was the group to which the donors belonged. Sequencing was done on a sample of PBMCs. This TCR was sampled from a woman aged 18-30 years in good health and CMV-seronegative. The chain links TRBV7-3 with TRBJ2-5, with no confident D gene call. The nucleotide sequence is given as TGTGCCAGCAGCTACTCCCCTCGGGAGACCCAGTACTTC. The encoded protein is CASSYSPRETQYF.